This entry concerns a single T cell receptor beta chain. The sample belongs to a study of blood T cell repertoires in COVID-19. The overall study: Collection of acute and convalescent COVID-19 samples took place in the United States, Italy and Spain. In each case, the material was cDNA or gDNA derived from T cells, B-cell-depleted T cells, or PBMCs.

Sequencing used immunoSEQ multiplex PCR; TCRdb keeps in-frame clones, though not all of them. The table lists 240,000 or so clones, around nine tenths of them singletons. J gave up 8 bases and V 4 bases, and 2 bases lay outside the gene matches. The CDR3 consists of 14 residues. Germline-derived CDR1 and CDR2 are SGHNT and YYREEE (reference sequence). The receptor was derived from a woman between 65 and 79 years old with active or convalescent COVID-19. Sequencing was carried out using peripheral blood. The chain uses TRBV5-4 and TRBJ1-6; 11 bases align to TRBD1. The CDR3 here is CASSGDRGDSPLHF. The CDR3 nucleotides are TGTGCCAGCAGCGGGGACAGGGGGGATTCACCCCTCCACTTT.